What follows describes a single TCR beta chain. Its specificity is not known. V shed 4 bases, J shed 8 bases, and the junction held 11 bases outside the gene matches. This CDR3 contains 15 residues. Germline assignment: CDR1 SGHNT and CDR2 YYREEE (reference sequence). This entry is derived from a study of cytomegalovirus exposure and HLA in healthy donors. Looking at the study overall: There were 300 to 400 genotyped donors. Of these, 75% to 85% fell in the genetic ancestry cluster associated with self-reported Caucasian donors.

The primer mix had 60 Vbeta and 13 Jbeta primers. The table came from immunoSEQ multiplex PCR; TCRdb's copy has only in-frame clones and leaves some out. The listing records over 40,000 clones. Overall study results and limits: The productive fraction for most TCR beta V segments was about 87% or about 30% in an earlier analysis. Rare TCR sequences predominated, though certain public TCRs were found in many donors. Analysis was carried out at a later point, and it linked a missense DCLRE1C variant to TCR beta V- and J-gene trimming.

Input material: PBMCs. The chain combines TRBV5-4 with TRBJ1-1; 10 nucleotides align to TRBD1. The receptor comes from a man aged 25 to 40 in good health and CMV-seronegative. As DNA, the CDR3 is TGTGCCAGCAGCGGACCGGGACAGGGGAAGGTGGAAGCTTTCTTT. Translating gives CASSGPGQGKVEAFF.